A single sample is the source of the 14 T cell receptor beta chains below, sequenced in a study of cytomegalovirus exposure and HLA in healthy donors (dated by TCRdb to about 2017). Libraries were prepared through the immunoSEQ multiplex PCR assay. For the multiplex PCR, a mixture combining 60 forward primers for TCR Vbeta segments and 13 reverse primers for TCR Jbeta segments was used. TCRdb's version of the immuneACCESS table is confined to in-frame rearrangements and falls short of the full clone set. An unresolved V gene accounts for under half of the shortfall where checked; the remainder is of unknown origin. In all, the sample holds 95,000 to 150,000 clones, and 80% of those were seen once. The ten largest account for 2.1% of the sample. The specimen was PBMCs. These receptors were obtained from a young man in good health and CMV-seronegative.

The rearrangement links TRBV5-1 to TRBJ2-7; TRBD1 matches at 10 bases. From germline, CDR1 is SGHRS and CDR2 YFSETQ. V trimming: 4 bases; J trimming: 4 bases; junction bases outside the gene matches: 5. The CDR3 has 14 amino acids. The CDR3 is CASSPDRGSYEQYF. CDR3 sequence (DNA): TGCGCCAGCAGCCCGGACAGGGGGTCGTACGAGCAGTACTTC.

The J gene is TRBJ2-5, the V gene TRBV6-1; 7 nucleotides align to TRBD1. The J call may be wrong; the DNA end is better matched by TRBJ2-7. Germline CDR1 and CDR2: MNHNS and SASEGT. CDR3 length: 14 amino acids. The CDR3 DNA reads as TGTGCCAGCAGGAAGACAGGGTCGAGCTACGAGCAGTACTTC. Protein: CASRKTGSSYEQYF.

In this sample, this clone turned up a few times. The chain links TRBV27 to TRBJ2-7; D not certain. Germline-derived CDR1 and CDR2 are MNHEY and SMNVEV (reference sequence). Trimming cost V 4 bases and J 9 bases, with 28 bases left between them. There are 17 residues in the CDR3. The CDR3 protein is CASSSNLNADTIRGQYF. CDR3 DNA sequence: TGTGCCAGCAGTTCCAACCTAAATGCGGATACTATACGAGGGCAGTACTTC.

This clone was detected a few times. The chain employs TRBV6-5 and TRBJ1-2; D may be TRBD1 (6 bases). CDR1 MNHEY and CDR2 SVGAGI come from the germline V gene. The CDR3 loop spans 12 amino acids. The V and J ends lost 6 bases and 5 bases respectively, with 10 bases between them. The CDR3 DNA reads TGTGCCAGCAGAACAGGGAATTATGGCTACACCTTC. This encodes CASRTGNYGYTF.

This sequence joins TRBV9 and TRBJ1-2; the D is unclear. Trimming pared 2 bases from V and 2 bases from J, leaving 7 bases between. Germline lookup yields CDR1 SGDLS and CDR2 YYNGEE. This CDR3 is built from 13 residues. CDR3: CASSVGSNYGYTF. CDR3 sequence (DNA): TGTGCCAGCAGCGTTGGGAGCAACTATGGCTACACCTTC. Drawing the rest from reference TRBV9 and TRBJ1-2, the complete variable domain is DSGVTQTPKHLITATGQRVTLRCSPRSGDLSVYWYQQSLDQGLQFLIQYYNGEERAKGNILERFSAQQFPDLHSELNLSSLELGDSALYFCASSVGSNYGYTFGSGTRLTVV.

This clone showed up just once. The rearrangement links TRBV7-6 to TRBJ2-6; TRBD2 might be the D (6 bases). Trimming left V 1 base short and J 4 bases short, with 11 bases between. CDR3 length: 16 residues. Looked up from germline, CDR1 is SGHVS and CDR2 is FNYEAQ. This chain's CDR3 is CASSLVGGSGANVLTF. The CDR3 DNA reads as TGTGCCAGCAGCTTAGTTGGGGGGTCCGGGGCCAACGTCCTGACTTTC.

The chain recombines TRBV19 with TRBJ1-2; tentatively, D is TRBD1 (6 bases). The CDR3 has 12 amino acids. The ends were cut back, 6 bases at V and 8 bases at J, with 13 bases in the middle. The germline V gene has CDR1 LNHDA and CDR2 SQIVND (reference sequence). CDR3 in DNA: TGTGCCAGTAGCCCAGGGGTTCTAGGCTACACCTTC. It specifies CASSPGVLGYTF.

The chain has TRBV5-5 and TRBJ2-1, with 9 nucleotides matching TRBD1. Germline values: CDR1 SGHKS, CDR2 YYEKEE (reference sequence). The CDR3 length is 16 residues. V gave up 4 bases and J gave up 8 bases; unmatched junction bases: 13. Here the CDR3 reads CASSRPGQGGSDEQFF. The CDR3, as DNA: TGTGCCAGCAGCCGCCCGGGACAGGGAGGGAGCGATGAGCAGTTCTTC.

This chain joins TRBV5-1 and TRBJ1-4; D not resolved. V was trimmed by 0 bases and J by 7 bases, leaving 10 bases between them. This CDR3 is 14 amino acids long. Germline V gives CDR1 SGHRS, CDR2 YFSETQ. In nucleotides, the CDR3 is TGCGCCAGCAGCTTGGGAAGAGGGAGTGAAAAACTGTTTTTT. This gives the protein CASSLGRGSEKLFF.

This clone turned up a few times. The chain is built from TRBV27 and TRBJ2-7; D possibly corresponds to TRBD1 (6 bases). Germline V gene data show CDR1 as MNHEY and CDR2 as SMNVEV (reference sequence). The CDR3 has 15 residues. Trimming took 6 bases from V and 0 from J, leaving 15 bases between them. CDR3 residues: CASRKDSHNSYEQYF. The CDR3 nucleotides read TGTGCCAGCAGGAAGGACAGCCATAACTCCTACGAGCAGTACTTC.

This clone appeared once. This chain links TRBV2 with TRBJ1-6, with a possible D match to TRBD1 (5 bases). The CDR3 extends over 14 amino acids. V gave up 4 bases and J gave up 10 bases, with 14 bases separating them. CDR1 and CDR2 from the germline V gene are SNHLY and FYNNEI. Here the CDR3 reads CASSGGTTQSPLHF. As DNA, the CDR3 is TGTGCCAGCAGTGGTGGGACTACCCAATCACCCCTCCACTTT. The variable domain in full, completed from reference TRBV2 and TRBJ1-6, reads EPEVTQTPSHQVTQMGQEVILRCVPISNHLYFYWYRQILGQKVEFLVSFYNNEISEKSEIFDDQFSVERPDGSNFTLKIRSTKLEDSAMYFCASSGGTTQSPLHFGNGTRLTVT.

The J gene is TRBJ2-5, the V gene TRBV6-5; possible D gene TRBD1, 6 bases. The better agreement between TRBJ2-7 and the DNA end casts doubt on the J call. Germline V gives CDR1 MNHEY, CDR2 SVGAGI. The length of the CDR3 is 14 residues. The CDR3 DNA sequence: TGTGCCAGCAGTTATTCGGACAGAGGCTACGAGCAGTACTTC. Protein sequence: CASSYSDRGYEQYF.

This sequence joins TRBV6-4 and TRBJ2-1, with a tentative D call TRBD2 (6 bases). In germline, CDR1 is MRHNA, CDR2 SNTAGT. CDR3 length: 14 amino acids. V was shortened by 2 bases and J by 7 bases, with 12 bases between the two germline ends. CDR3 DNA sequence: TGTGCCAGCAGTGACACGTCCGGGGGTAATGAGCAGTTCTTC. Translated, it gives CASSDTSGGNEQFF.

This clone is classed as medium-sized (0.01 to 0.1%). The chain employs TRBV6-5 and TRBJ2-1; 11 positions match TRBD2. Germline CDR1 MNHEY, CDR2 SVGAGI. This CDR3 region has 15 residues. Germline trimming cut 4 bases from V and 4 bases from J; bases unmatched to any gene: 3. In nucleotides, the CDR3 is TGTGCCAGCAGTTTTCTAGCGGGGGGATACAATGAGCAGTTCTTC. Translated, it gives CASSFLAGGYNEQFF.